One and the same sample provided the 29 T cell receptor beta chains below, sequenced in a study of OX40 agonist ivuxolimab in advanced cancers. Some clones are missing from TCRdb's copy, which holds only in-frame ones; the method was immunoSEQ multiplex PCR. The sample holds about 79,000 clones; roughly 91% are singletons and the top ten take more than 0.25%. The source material was CD4+ or CD8+ T cells sorted from blood, sampled in a trial of the OX40 agonist ivuxolimab. These receptor sequences come from an adult with an advanced solid tumor such as melanoma, head and neck, liver or kidney cancer.

This sequence joins TRBV4-2 and TRBJ2-3; 13 nucleotides agree with TRBD2. This CDR3 has 17 residues. The junction had 8 bases not matched to a gene; V was cut back by 4 bases and J by 4 bases. The V gene's germline CDR1 is LGHNA and CDR2 YNFKEQ. The CDR3 reads CASSRQTSGGASDTQYF. The CDR3 nucleotides are TGTGCCAGCAGCCGCCAAACTAGCGGGGGGGCGTCAGATACGCAGTATTTT.

V is TRBV5-8 and J is TRBJ1-6; 7 positions agree with TRBD1. The germline gives CDR1 SGHTS, CDR2 YDEGEE. CDR3 length: 16 residues. The V segment lost 2 bases and the J segment 9 bases; nucleotides outside the gene matches: 11. CDR3 nucleotide sequence: TGTGCCAGCAGCTTTACGACAGGGAAAGGGGTTTCACCCCTCCACTTT. Its translation: CASSFTTGKGVSPLHF.

The chain recombines TRBV6-5 with TRBJ1-2; TRBD1 matches at 10 bases. V lost 8 bases and J lost 3; bases outside the gene matches: 6. CDR3 length: 14 residues. Germline V gene lookup returns CDR1 MNHEY and CDR2 SVGAGI. The CDR3 loop reads CASSPGQGHYGYTF. CDR3 DNA sequence: TGTGCCAGCTCTCCGGGACAGGGGCACTATGGCTACACCTTC.

This clone was seen a few times. This rearrangement joins TRBV5-1 to TRBJ2-3; 10 nucleotides agree with TRBD2. Unmatched junction bases numbered 17, after V lost 5 bases and J lost 2 bases. This CDR3 is 19 amino acids long. The germline V gene has CDR1 SGHRS and CDR2 YFSETQ. The CDR3: CASSYELAGTNPNTDTQYF. The CDR3 region has the DNA TGCGCCAGCAGTTATGAACTAGCGGGAACAAATCCCAACACAGATACGCAGTATTTT.

This chain joins TRBV11-3 and TRBJ2-3; D gene ambiguous. The germline V and J ends were trimmed by 4 bases and 0 bases, with 5 bases remaining between them. Germline V gene lookup returns CDR1 SGHNT and CDR2 YENEEA. There are 13 residues in the CDR3. The CDR3, as DNA: TGTGCCAGCAGCTGGAAAAGCACAGATACGCAGTATTTT. Protein sequence: CASSWKSTDTQYF.

The CDR3 nucleotides are TGTGCCAGCAGTGAAGGATTTGTTTACGAGACCCAGTACTTC. Translated: CASSEGFVYETQYF. The gene calls are TRBV6-1 and TRBJ2-5; D is ambiguous. V gave up 1 base and J gave up 5 bases, with 11 bases separating them. The CDR3 length is 14 residues. CDR1 and CDR2 from the germline V gene are MNHNS and SASEGT.

The J gene is TRBJ2-7, the V gene TRBV7-2; 7 nucleotides match TRBD1. Germline CDR1 reads SGHTA; CDR2 reads FQGNSA. The CDR3 runs 14 residues. The trim removed 5 bases at V and 7 bases at J, leaving 11 bases unmatched. CDR3 loop: CASSPGQWVREQYF. CDR3 in DNA: TGTGCCAGCAGCCCGGGACAGTGGGTAAGGGAGCAGTACTTC.

This chain connects TRBV27 to TRBJ1-1, with 7 bases lining up with TRBD1. This CDR3 comprises 18 residues. The V gene end was trimmed by 5 bases and the J gene end by 0 bases; junction bases not matched to a gene: 15. Per the germline V gene, CDR1 is MNHEY and CDR2 is SMNVEV (reference sequence). The chain's CDR3 is CASSIWQGVGSVNTEAFF. The CDR3 nucleotides are TGTGCCAGCAGTATCTGGCAGGGGGTGGGGAGTGTGAACACTGAAGCTTTCTTT.

This rearrangement joins TRBV6-6 to TRBJ1-5; D is uncertain. Per the germline V gene, CDR1 is MNHNY and CDR2 is SVGAGI (reference sequence). V was pared by 0 bases and J by 0 bases, with 6 bases between. The CDR3 has 15 residues. The CDR3, as DNA: TGTGCCAGCAGTTACTCCGGTAATAGCAATCAGCCCCAGCATTTT. Its translation: CASSYSGNSNQPQHF.

The CDR3 DNA is TGTGCCAGCAGCTTAGACAGGGTTAACACTGAAGCTTTCTTT. The encoded protein is CASSLDRVNTEAFF. The chain combines TRBV7-3 with TRBJ1-1; 7 bases match TRBD1. Looked up from germline, CDR1 is SGHTA and CDR2 is FQGTGA. V was clipped by 2 bases and J by 2 bases; unmatched bases: 2. The CDR3 loop spans 14 amino acids.

The rearrangement joins TRBV29-1 to TRBJ1-4; D is possibly TRBD1 (5 bases). V was clipped by 6 bases and J by 5 bases, with 16 bases between them. Germline assignment: CDR1 SQVTM and CDR2 ANQGSEA. This CDR3 contains 14 residues. The CDR3 DNA reads as TGCAGCGTGTCCTTGGGGCTAGGGAATGAAAAACTGTTTTTT. Encoded protein: CSVSLGLGNEKLFF.

This chain joins TRBV28 and TRBJ2-2; 8 nucleotides agree with TRBD1. Trimming took 8 bases from V and 1 from J; bases not matched to a gene: 6. The germline CDR1 and CDR2 sequences are MDHEN and SYDVKM. This CDR3 has 15 residues. The CDR3 loop is CASSSGQGNTGELFF. As DNA, the CDR3 is TGTGCCAGCTCCTCTGGACAGGGGAACACCGGGGAGCTGTTTTTT.

The CDR3 DNA reads as TGTGCCAGCACCGTCCGGGCTTCGAACACTGAAGCTTTCTTT. Translated, it gives CASTVRASNTEAFF. The J gene is TRBJ1-1, the V gene TRBV2; D gene ambiguous. Germline-derived CDR1 and CDR2 are SNHLY and FYNNEI. V was cut by 7 bases and J by 1 base, with 13 bases left in between. The CDR3 is 14 amino acids.

The V gene is TRBV27, the J gene TRBJ1-6; weak D call: TRBD1 (5 bases). CDR1 is MNHEY and CDR2 is SMNVEV in the germline V gene (reference sequence). This CDR3 is built from 15 residues. Trimming took off 3 bases at V and 7 bases at J, with 13 bases between the two ends. CDR3 sequence (DNA): TGTGCCAGCAGTTTTTTGAATGGGGGAAATTCACCCCTCCACTTT. Protein: CASSFLNGGNSPLHF.

The genes are TRBV19 and TRBJ2-3, with 9 positions matching TRBD2. The CDR3 runs to 16 residues. Germline lookup yields CDR1 LNHDA and CDR2 SQIVND (reference sequence). V lost 5 bases to trimming and J lost 2 bases; unmatched junction nucleotides: 8. The CDR3 loop is CASSGLAGLVTDTQYF. DNA of the CDR3: TGTGCCAGTAGTGGTCTAGCGGGGTTGGTCACAGATACGCAGTATTTT.

The V call is TRBV15, the J call TRBJ1-3; D is unclear. This CDR3 comprises 18 residues. CDR1 is LNHNV, CDR2 YYDKDF, per germline (reference sequence). V was pared by 0 bases and J by 0 bases, with 15 bases between. CDR3 in DNA: TGTGCCACCAGCAGAGATCGATCGGAGAAGGGCTCTGGAAACACCATATATTTT. Its translation is CATSRDRSEKGSGNTIYF.

Here the CDR3 reads CASSETGVPWGANVLTF. The DNA of the CDR3 is TGTGCCAGCAGTGAGACAGGTGTCCCCTGGGGGGCCAACGTCCTGACTTTC. The chain is built from TRBV6-1 and TRBJ2-6; possibly TRBD1 for D (6 bases). V was trimmed by 3 bases and J by 4 bases, leaving 16 bases between them. This CDR3 spans 17 amino acids. Per the germline V gene, CDR1 is MNHNS and CDR2 is SASEGT.

The rearrangement uses TRBV2 and TRBJ1-1, with 8 positions matching TRBD1. V shed 6 bases and J 7 bases; nucleotides not matched to a gene: 16. The CDR3 runs to 16 residues. Germline-derived CDR1 and CDR2 are SNHLY and FYNNEI. In DNA, the CDR3 is TGTGCCAGCAGAACCGACAGGGGAGTCCTCTTTGGTGAAGCTTTCTTT. It translates to CASRTDRGVLFGEAFF. Looking up the rest from reference TRBV2 and TRBJ1-1 gives the full variable domain: EPEVTQTPSHQVTQMGQEVILRCVPISNHLYFYWYRQILGQKVEFLVSFYNNEISEKSEIFDDQFSVERPDGSNFTLKIRSTKLEDSAMYFCASRTDRGVLFGEAFFGQGTRLTVV.

This clone is a singleton in its sample. The chain employs TRBV11-2 and TRBJ1-6, with 10 bases fitting TRBD1. CDR1 and CDR2 from the germline V gene are SGHAT and FQNNGV. The length of the CDR3 is 18 residues. V gave up 5 bases and J gave up 7 bases; unmatched junction bases: 14. The CDR3 sequence: CASSPYGGTGVKNSPLHF. The CDR3 DNA follows: TGTGCCAGCAGCCCCTATGGAGGGACAGGGGTGAAGAATTCACCCCTCCACTTT.

The V and J genes are TRBV6-5 and TRBJ2-3; 11 positions agree with TRBD2. The CDR3 runs 16 residues. Germline CDR1 and CDR2: MNHEY and SVGAGI. After removal of 4 bases from V and 2 bases from J, the junction contained 5 bases not matched to a gene. The CDR3 DNA reads as TGTGCCAGCAGTTCGACTAGCGGGAACCCCACAGATACGCAGTATTTT. Amino acids: CASSSTSGNPTDTQYF.

The chain is built from TRBV6-5 and TRBJ2-1, with D possibly being TRBD2 (5 bases). The germline V gene has CDR1 MNHEY and CDR2 SVGAGI. V gave up 6 bases and J gave up 8 bases, with 20 bases separating them. The CDR3 is 15 residues long. DNA for the CDR3: TGTGCCAGCAGCCGGGGTGATGTGCGTCCGGATGAGCAGTTCTTC. Its translation: CASSRGDVRPDEQFF.

The chain uses TRBV19 and TRBJ1-3; D remains ambiguous. CDR3 length: 8 amino acids. Germline V CDR1 and CDR2: LNHDA, SQIVND (reference sequence). The CDR3: CNGNTIYF. Here the CDR3 DNA reads TGTAATGGAAACACCATATATTTT.

This chain links TRBV18 with TRBJ2-7; TRBD2 matches at 9 bases. The V segment lost 5 bases and the J segment 2 bases; nucleotides outside the gene matches: 10. This CDR3 is built from 16 residues. The germline V gene encodes CDR1 KGHSH and CDR2 LQKENI. CDR3 in DNA: TGTGCCAGCTCAGTCAATGCGGGGGGGAAAACCTACGAGCAGTACTTC. Translated, it gives CASSVNAGGKTYEQYF. The variable domain in full, completed from reference TRBV18 and TRBJ2-7, reads NAGVMQNPRHLVRRRGQEARLRCSPMKGHSHVYWYRQLPEEGLKFMVYLQKENIIDESGMPKERFSAEFPKEGPSILRIQQVVRGDSAAYFCASSVNAGGKTYEQYFGPGTRLTVT.

The chain uses TRBV11-2 and TRBJ2-3; maybe TRBD2 (5 bases). V lost 2 bases, J lost 0 bases, and 9 bases lay in between. Per germline, CDR1 SGHAT and CDR2 FQNNGV. CDR3 length equals 15 residues. CDR3 sequence (DNA): TGTGCCAGCAGCTTACCCGGGAAAAGCACAGATACGCAGTATTTT. It translates to CASSLPGKSTDTQYF.

The chain recombines TRBV5-4 with TRBJ2-3; a possible D gene is TRBD2 (6 bases). The ends were cut back, 2 bases at V and 3 bases at J, with 7 bases in the middle. CDR3 length: 13 residues. Looked up from germline, CDR1 is SGHNT and CDR2 is YYREEE (reference sequence). DNA for the CDR3: TGTGCCAGCAGCTTTGGGGGGACAGATACGCAGTATTTT. Translated, it gives CASSFGGTDTQYF.

This clone was seen more than once but under ten times. V gene TRBV9 combines with J gene TRBJ2-2, with 7 bases aligning to TRBD2. After removal of 3 bases from V and 5 bases from J, the junction contained 7 bases not matched to a gene. The germline V gene has CDR1 SGDLS and CDR2 YYNGEE. The CDR3 is 15 amino acids. CDR3: CASSGEGFRTGELFF. DNA of the CDR3: TGTGCCAGCAGCGGGGAGGGGTTTCGTACCGGGGAGCTGTTTTTT.

The chain links TRBV4-2 to TRBJ2-3; weak D call: TRBD1 (5 bases). V lost 0 bases and J 2 bases, leaving 18 bases between the germline ends. This CDR3 comprises 18 residues. Per germline, CDR1 LGHNA and CDR2 YNFKEQ. CDR3 protein: CASSQDTQGPGYTDTQYF. CDR3 DNA: TGTGCCAGCAGCCAAGATACCCAAGGGCCAGGGTACACAGATACGCAGTATTTT.

The rearrangement joins TRBV20-1 to TRBJ1-1; D possibly corresponds to TRBD1 (5 bases). Germline-derived CDR1 and CDR2 are DFQATT and SNEGSKA (reference sequence). This CDR3 is 11 amino acids long. CDR3 nucleotides: TGCACCAATCGGGGGACCACTGAAGCTTTCTTT. This translates into CTNRGTTEAFF.

This clone was recorded only once. The chain employs TRBV2 and TRBJ1-5; no reliable D call. CDR3 length: 14 residues. V lost 1 base to trimming and J lost 6 bases, with 10 bases between them. Per germline, CDR1 SNHLY and CDR2 FYNNEI. The CDR3 nucleotides read TGTGCCAGCAGTGAAGGGGCGGTTGCTCAGCCCCAGCATTTT. Translating gives CASSEGAVAQPQHF.